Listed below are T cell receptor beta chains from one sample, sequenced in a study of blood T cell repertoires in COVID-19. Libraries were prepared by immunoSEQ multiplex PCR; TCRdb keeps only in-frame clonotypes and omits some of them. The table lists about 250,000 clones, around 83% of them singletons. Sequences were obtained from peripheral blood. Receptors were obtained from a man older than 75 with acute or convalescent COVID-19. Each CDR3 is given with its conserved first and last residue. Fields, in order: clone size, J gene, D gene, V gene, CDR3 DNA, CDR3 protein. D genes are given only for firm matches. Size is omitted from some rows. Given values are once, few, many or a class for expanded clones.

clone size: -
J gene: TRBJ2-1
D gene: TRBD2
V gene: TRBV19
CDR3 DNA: TGTGCCAGTAGTTCCCCCGGGACTAGCTTTATTGAGCAGTTCTTC
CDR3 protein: CASSSPGTSFIEQFF

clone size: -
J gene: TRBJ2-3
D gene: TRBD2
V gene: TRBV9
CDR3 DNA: TGTGCCAGCAGCGTAGGTATAACTAGCGGGGTAGATACGCAGTATTTT
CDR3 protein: CASSVGITSGVDTQYF

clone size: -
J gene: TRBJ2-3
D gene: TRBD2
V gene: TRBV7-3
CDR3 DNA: TGTGCCAGCAGCTTAGGCGGGAGGGCCACAGATACGCAGTATTTT
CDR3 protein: CASSLGGRATDTQYF

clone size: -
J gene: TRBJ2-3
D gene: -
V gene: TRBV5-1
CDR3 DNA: TGCGCCAGCTACAGGGCCTCTAGCACAGATACGCAGTATTTT
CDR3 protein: CASYRASSTDTQYF

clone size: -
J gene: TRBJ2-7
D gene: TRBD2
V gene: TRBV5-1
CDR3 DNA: TGCGCCAGCAGCCCAAGTCGGGGGGTTAGCTCCTACGAGCAGTACTTC
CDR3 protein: CASSPSRGVSSYEQYF

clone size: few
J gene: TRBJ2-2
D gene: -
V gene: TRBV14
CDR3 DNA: TGTGCCAGCAGCCAAGTGCTAGGGGCCCGAGGCGGGGAGCTGTTTTTT
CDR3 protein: CASSQVLGARGGELFF

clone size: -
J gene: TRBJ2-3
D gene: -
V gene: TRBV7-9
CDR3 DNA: TGTGCCAGCAGCTTAGTTCGCGGGGCCACAGATACGCAGTATTTT
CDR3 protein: CASSLVRGATDTQYF

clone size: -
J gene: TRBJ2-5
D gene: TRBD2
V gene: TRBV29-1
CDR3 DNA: TGCAGCGTTGTCCCCGGGAGGGCTCGGGAGACCCAGTACTTC
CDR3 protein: CSVVPGRARETQYF

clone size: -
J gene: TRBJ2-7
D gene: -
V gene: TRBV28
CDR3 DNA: TGTGCCACCTTGGTAGGGGATCCATCCAACGAGCAGTACTTC
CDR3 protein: CATLVGDPSNEQYF

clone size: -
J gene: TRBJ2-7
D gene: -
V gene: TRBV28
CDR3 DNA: TGTGCCAGCAGAGGCGGGCGGTACGAGCAGTACTTC
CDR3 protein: CASRGGRYEQYF

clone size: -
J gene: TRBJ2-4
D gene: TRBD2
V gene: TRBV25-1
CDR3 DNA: TGTGCCAGCAGTAGAGCGGGAGTAAACATTCAGTACTTC
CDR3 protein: CASSRAGVNIQYF

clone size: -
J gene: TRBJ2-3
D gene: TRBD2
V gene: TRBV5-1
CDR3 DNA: TGCGCCAGCAGGCAACTAGCGGGGGGGCTTGGTACGCAGTATTTT
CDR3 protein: CASRQLAGGLGTQYF

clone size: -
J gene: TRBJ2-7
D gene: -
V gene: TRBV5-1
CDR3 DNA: TGCGCCAGCAGCCCGGAGGGGACGCGCTACGAGCAGTACTTC
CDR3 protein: CASSPEGTRYEQYF

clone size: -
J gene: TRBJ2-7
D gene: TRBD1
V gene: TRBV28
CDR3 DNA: TGTGCCAGCACAGACAGGGTCGGCGAGCAGTACTTC
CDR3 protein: CASTDRVGEQYF

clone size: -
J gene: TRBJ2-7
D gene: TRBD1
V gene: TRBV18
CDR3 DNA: TGTGCCAGCTCACCCAGTACGGGACAGGGGGCCTACGAGCAGTACTTC
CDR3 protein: CASSPSTGQGAYEQYF

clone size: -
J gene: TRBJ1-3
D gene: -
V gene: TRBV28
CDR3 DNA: TGTGCCAGCAGTTTAGAATCCCCCGGGAGCTCTGGAAACACCATATATTTT
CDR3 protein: CASSLESPGSSGNTIYF

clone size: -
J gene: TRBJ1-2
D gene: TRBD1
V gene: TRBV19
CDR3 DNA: TGTGCCAGTAGTAACGACAGGGAAAGGAGCTATGGCTACACCTTC
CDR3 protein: CASSNDRERSYGYTF

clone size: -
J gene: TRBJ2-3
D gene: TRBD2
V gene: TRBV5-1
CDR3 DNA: TGCGCCAGCAGCTTGGCCAGGTCTAGCGGGGGGGCCGATCGTTACACAGATACGCAGTATTTT
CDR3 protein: CASSLARSSGGADRYTDTQYF

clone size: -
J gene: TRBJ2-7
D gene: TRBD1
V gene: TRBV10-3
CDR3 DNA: TGTGCCATCAGTGCGGGACAGGGGGGATCCGAGCAGTACTTC
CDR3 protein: CAISAGQGGSEQYF

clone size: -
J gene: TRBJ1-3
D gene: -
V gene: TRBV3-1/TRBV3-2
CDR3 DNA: TGTGCCAGCAGCCAAGATAGCCGGCTTCGCTCTGGAAACACCATATATTTT
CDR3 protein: CASSQDSRLRSGNTIYF

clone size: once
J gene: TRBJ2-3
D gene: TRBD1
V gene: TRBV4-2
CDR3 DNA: TGTGCCAGCAGCCCATCAGGACAGGGCACAGATACGCAGTATTTT
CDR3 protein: CASSPSGQGTDTQYF

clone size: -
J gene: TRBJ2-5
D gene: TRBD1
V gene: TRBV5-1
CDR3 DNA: TGCGCCAGCAGCTCGACCGGGACAGGAGAGACCCAGTACTTC
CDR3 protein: CASSSTGTGETQYF

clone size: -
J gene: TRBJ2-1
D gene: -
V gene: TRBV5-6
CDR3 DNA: TGTGCCAGCAGCCAATTTACGTCTCCTAGCTCCTACAATGAGCAGTTCTTC
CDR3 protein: CASSQFTSPSSYNEQFF

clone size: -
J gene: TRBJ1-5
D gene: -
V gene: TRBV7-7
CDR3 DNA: TGTGCCAGCAGCTTAGGGCACAATCAGCCCCAGCATTTT
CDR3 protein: CASSLGHNQPQHF

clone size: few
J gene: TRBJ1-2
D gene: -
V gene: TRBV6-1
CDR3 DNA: TGTGCCAGCAGTGAAACGGGAAATGGCTACACCTTC
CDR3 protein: CASSETGNGYTF

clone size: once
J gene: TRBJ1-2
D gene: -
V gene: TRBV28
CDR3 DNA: TGTGCCAGCAGGCGGGACCTTAACTATGGCTACACCTTC
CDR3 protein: CASRRDLNYGYTF

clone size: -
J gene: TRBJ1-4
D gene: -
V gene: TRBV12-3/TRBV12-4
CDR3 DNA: TGTGCCAGCACCACCCTGGGAGTTGAAAAACTGTTTTTT
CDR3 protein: CASTTLGVEKLFF

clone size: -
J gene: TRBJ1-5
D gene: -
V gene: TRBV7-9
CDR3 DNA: TGTGCCAGCAGCTTAGGTAGTGGGGGGGACAATCAGCCCCAGCATTTT
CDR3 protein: CASSLGSGGDNQPQHF

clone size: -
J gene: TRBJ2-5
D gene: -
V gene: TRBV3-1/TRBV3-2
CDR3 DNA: TGTGCCAGCAATACGGGGGGCGCAGAGACCCAGTACTTC
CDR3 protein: CASNTGGAETQYF

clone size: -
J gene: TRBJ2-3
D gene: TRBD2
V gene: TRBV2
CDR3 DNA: TGTGCCAGCAACCCGGGACTAGCGTACGATACGCAGTATTTT
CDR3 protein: CASNPGLAYDTQYF

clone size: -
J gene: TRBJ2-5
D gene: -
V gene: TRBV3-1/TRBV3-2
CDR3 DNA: TGTGCCAGCAGCCATCAGGGTCCACAAGAGACCCAGTACTTC
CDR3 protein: CASSHQGPQETQYF

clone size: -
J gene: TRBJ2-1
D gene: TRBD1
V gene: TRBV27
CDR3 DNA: TGTGCCAGCAGTTCGAACAGGGGGAACTACAATGAGCAGTTCTTC
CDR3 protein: CASSSNRGNYNEQFF

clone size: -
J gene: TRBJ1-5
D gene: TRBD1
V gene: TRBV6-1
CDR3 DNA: TGTGCCAGCACTGACAGGGGAAAGGTGGATAGCAATCAGCCCCAGCATTTT
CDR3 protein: CASTDRGKVDSNQPQHF

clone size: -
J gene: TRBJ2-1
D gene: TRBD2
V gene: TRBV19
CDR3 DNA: TGTGCCAGTAGTGGCCTGAAAGCGGGAGACTACAATGAGCAGTTCTTC
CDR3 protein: CASSGLKAGDYNEQFF

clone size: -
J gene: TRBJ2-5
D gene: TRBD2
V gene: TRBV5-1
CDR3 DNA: TGCGCCAGCAGCAAATTAGCGGGAGGGCCCCAAGAGACCCAGTACTTC
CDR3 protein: CASSKLAGGPQETQYF

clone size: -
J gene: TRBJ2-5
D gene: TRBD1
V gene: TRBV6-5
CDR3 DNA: TGTGCCAGCAGTTACCCTGGACAGGGGGCAGGGACCCAGTACTTC
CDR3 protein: CASSYPGQGAGTQYF

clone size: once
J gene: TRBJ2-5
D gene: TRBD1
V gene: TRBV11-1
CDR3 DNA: TGTGCCAGCAGCGTAAGGGACAGGGTGGAGACCCAGTACTTC
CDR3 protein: CASSVRDRVETQYF

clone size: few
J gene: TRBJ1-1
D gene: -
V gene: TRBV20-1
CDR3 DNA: TGCAGTGCTCTCAGCGGTGCTGAAGCTTTCTTT
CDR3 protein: CSALSGAEAFF

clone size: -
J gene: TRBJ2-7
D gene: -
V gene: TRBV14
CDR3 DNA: TGTGCCAGCAGCCAACGGGGTGGCGGCAGCTACTCCTACGAGCAGTACTTC
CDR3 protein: CASSQRGGGSYSYEQYF

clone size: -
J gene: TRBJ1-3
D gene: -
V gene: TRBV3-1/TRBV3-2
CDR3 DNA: TGTGCCAGCAGCCAAGGAACAGGAGCTCTGGGAAACACCATATATTTT
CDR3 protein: CASSQGTGALGNTIYF

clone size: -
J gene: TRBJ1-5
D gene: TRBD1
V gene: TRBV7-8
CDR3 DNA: TGTGCCAGCAGCAAAGAAGACAGGGTGCATCAGCCCCAGCATTTT
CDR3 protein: CASSKEDRVHQPQHF

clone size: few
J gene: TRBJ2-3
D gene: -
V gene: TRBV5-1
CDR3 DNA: TGCGCCAGCAGCTTGGACCCGCAGGCAGATACGCAGTATTTT
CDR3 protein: CASSLDPQADTQYF

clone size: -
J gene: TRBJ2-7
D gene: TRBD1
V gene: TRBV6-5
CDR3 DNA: TGTGCCAGCACCGGACCCCGGACAGGGGCCTACGAGCAGTACTTC
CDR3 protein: CASTGPRTGAYEQYF

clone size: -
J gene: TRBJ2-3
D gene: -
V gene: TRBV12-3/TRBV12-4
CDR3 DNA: TGTGCCAGCAGCCTCACAGATACGCAGTATTTT
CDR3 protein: CASSLTDTQYF

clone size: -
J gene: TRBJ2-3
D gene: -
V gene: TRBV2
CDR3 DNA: TGTGCCAGCAGTGCGGGTAGAGTAGCAGATACGCAGTATTTT
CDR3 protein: CASSAGRVADTQYF

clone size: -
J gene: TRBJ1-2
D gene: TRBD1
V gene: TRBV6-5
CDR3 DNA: TGTGCCAGCAGTCGGACAGGGGGTCCCTATGGCTACACCTTC
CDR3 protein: CASSRTGGPYGYTF

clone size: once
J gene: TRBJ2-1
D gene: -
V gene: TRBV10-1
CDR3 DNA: TGCGCCAGCAGTGTAGTTGCGGGCTCCTACAATGAGCAGTTCTTC
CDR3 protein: CASSVVAGSYNEQFF

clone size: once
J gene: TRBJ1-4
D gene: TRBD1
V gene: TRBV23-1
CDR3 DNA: TGCGCCAGCAGTCAAGAACGGGACAGGGGGCACAGGACAACTAATGAAAAACTGTTTTTT
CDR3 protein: CASSQERDRGHRTTNEKLFF

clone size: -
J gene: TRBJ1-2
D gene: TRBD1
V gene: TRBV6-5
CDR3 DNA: TGTGCCAGCAGTTACTCTAGACAGGGGGCTTATGGCTACACCTTC
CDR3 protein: CASSYSRQGAYGYTF

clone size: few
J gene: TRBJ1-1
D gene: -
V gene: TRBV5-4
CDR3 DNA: TGTGCCAGCAGCTTGGTAGGAGCTATCGGCACTGAAGCTTTCTTT
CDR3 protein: CASSLVGAIGTEAFF

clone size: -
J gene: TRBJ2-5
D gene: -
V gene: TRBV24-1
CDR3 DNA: TGTGCCACCAGTGGGCGAACAGGGTCCCGGTACTTC
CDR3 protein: CATSGRTGSRYF

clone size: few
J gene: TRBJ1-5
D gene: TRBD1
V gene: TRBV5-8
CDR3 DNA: TGTGCCAGCAGCTCCAGGGGGAGAGGAAATCAGCCCCAGCATTTT
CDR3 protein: CASSSRGRGNQPQHF

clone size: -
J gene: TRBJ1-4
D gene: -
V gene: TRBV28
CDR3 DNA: TGTGCCAGCAGTATAGGCAGGGTTAATTTTTTAAGTGAAAAACTGTTTTTT
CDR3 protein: CASSIGRVNFLSEKLFF

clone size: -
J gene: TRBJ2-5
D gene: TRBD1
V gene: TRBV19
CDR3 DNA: TGTGCCAGTACTCAAAGCCCCACAGGGGGGTGGGAGACCCAGTACTTC
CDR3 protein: CASTQSPTGGWETQYF